The rows below give T cell receptor beta chains drawn from one sample of a study of T-cell reconstitution after alpha-beta-depleted transplantation in children. TCRdb passed the PCR reads through MiXCR, listing each CDR3 protein once. The repertoire holds about 980,000 distinct CDR3 sequences, with under 30% as singletons. Source: PBMCs, mostly from graft donor cells, taken 360 days after TCRalphabeta/CD19-depleted stem cell transplant. The receptors shown here come from a boy under two years old who had a stem cell transplant for SCID, so the T cells may come from the graft donor. Each CDR3 is given with its conserved first and last residue. The order of the fields is D gene, clone size, J gene, V gene, CDR3 DNA, CDR3 protein. The D gene is left open where the match is weak. Clone size is given for some rows only: seen once, a few or many times, or a class if the clone is expanded.

>.|few|TRBJ2-3|TRBV18
TGTGCCAGCTCACCACCTAACAGGACACCCAACACAGATACGCAGTATTTT
CASSPPNRTPNTDTQYF
>.|.|TRBJ2-3|TRBV10-2
TGCGCCAGCAGTGATTGGGGGCCTACTAGCACAGATACGCAGTATTTT
CASSDWGPTSTDTQYF
>TRBD1|.|TRBJ2-7|TRBV27
TGTGCCAGCATTGACATGACAGGGGGGCGCGAGCAGTACTTC
CASIDMTGGREQYF
>TRBD1|few|TRBJ2-1|TRBV6-5
TGTGCCACCTCAGGGGGCCGAAATGAGCAGTTCTTC
CATSGGRNEQFF
>.|.|TRBJ2-3|TRBV10-2
TGCGCCAGCAGTGGCTTGGGGGCCCTCACAGATACGCAGTATTTT
CASSGLGALTDTQYF
>.|.|TRBJ1-1|TRBV29-1
TGCAGCGTTGGAAGACCGGGACCGAGTATGAACACTGAAGCTTTCTTT
CSVGRPGPSMNTEAFF
>TRBD2|few|TRBJ2-1|TRBV7-9
TGTGCCAGCAGCCGGACTAGCGGGGGGCGTGCTGAGCAGTTCTTC
CASSRTSGGRAEQFF
>.|.|TRBJ1-2|TRBV15
TGTGCCACCAGCAGGCAGACAAACTATGGCTACACCTTC
CATSRQTNYGYTF
>.|.|TRBJ1-1|TRBV28
TGTGCCAGCACCCCCACCGCGACCAGCACTGAAGCTTTCTTT
CASTPTATSTEAFF
>TRBD2|.|TRBJ2-3|TRBV13
TGTGCCAGCAGCTTAGAGGGACTAGGGGAAGATACGCATTATTTT
CASSLEGLGEDTHYF
>.|few|TRBJ2-5|TRBV27
TGTGCCAGCAGTTTAAAGGGACTGCTAGAAGAGACCCAGTACTTC
CASSLKGLLEETQYF
>.|many|TRBJ2-3|TRBV5-1
TGCGCCAGCAGCTTGGATGTCCGGGGCACAGATACGCAGTATTTT
CASSLDVRGTDTQYF
>.|.|TRBJ2-1|TRBV28
TGTGCCAGCAGTTTCGCTAGTCGGGGGGCGGGCAATGAGCAGTTCTTC
CASSFASRGAGNEQFF
>.|.|TRBJ2-5|TRBV20-1
TGCAGTGCTACTAGCGGACAGGTGGCCCAGTACTTC
CSATSGQVAQYF
>TRBD1|few|TRBJ2-7|TRBV29-1
TGCAGCGCCCGGGACAGGGACAACTACGAGCAGTACTTC
CSARDRDNYEQYF
>.|few|TRBJ2-2|TRBV25-1
TGTGCCAGCAGCGCCGGGCCCCAGCCCGGGGAGCTGTTTTTT
CASSAGPQPGELFF
>.|.|TRBJ2-3|TRBV5-1
TGCGCCAGCAGTCGGCAGGATACTAGCACAGATACGCAGTATTTT
CASSRQDTSTDTQYF
>.|few|TRBJ2-3|TRBV20-1
TGCAGTCCTGCGAGACCTGATACGCAGTATTTT
CSPARPDTQYF
>.|.|TRBJ2-1|TRBV7-3
TGTGCCAGCAGCTTAAGCCTGGGACCGAAGCCGTACAATGAGCAGTTCTTC
CASSLSLGPKPYNEQFF
>.|many|TRBJ1-1|TRBV29-1
TGCAGCGTTGTGCTCACCTCGAACACTGAAGCTTTCTTT
CSVVLTSNTEAFF
>.|.|TRBJ2-7|TRBV28
TGTGCCAGCAGCCGGGCAGGCGAGCAGTACTTC
CASSRAGEQYF
>.|few|TRBJ2-3|TRBV25-1
TGTGCCAGCAGTCCGAACGCAGATACGCAGTATTTT
CASSPNADTQYF
>.|.|TRBJ2-3|TRBV4-3
TGCGCCAGCAGCCAGCCTATTAGGGGCACAGATACGCAGTATTTT
CASSQPIRGTDTQYF
>.|.|TRBJ1-6|TRBV7-2
TGTGCCAGCTCTCTGGCCGGCAACTATAATTCACCCCTCCACTTT
CASSLAGNYNSPLHF
>.|few|TRBJ2-7|TRBV5-1
TGCGCCAGCAGCTTGGGACAGATATTCTTGGACGAGCAGTACTTC
CASSLGQIFLDEQYF
>.|once|TRBJ2-7|TRBV24-1
TGTGCCACCAGTGATTCTAGAAGTAGCTCAGACGAGCAGTACTTC
CATSDSRSSSDEQYF
>.|.|TRBJ1-4|TRBV27
TGTGCCAGCACCCCGGTCGGGGGAACTAATGAAAAACTGTTTTTT
CASTPVGGTNEKLFF
>.|.|TRBJ2-5|TRBV5-1
TGCGCCAGCAGAAGGGTACAGGCCTTCCAAGAGACCCAGTACTTC
CASRRVQAFQETQYF
>.|.|TRBJ2-3|TRBV18
TGTGCCAGCTCACCAGATCACGGAAACACAGATACGCAGTATTTT
CASSPDHGNTDTQYF
>.|.|TRBJ2-7|TRBV7-6
TGTGCCAGCAGCTTAGTCGGAGCAGGGCCTCGGCACGAGCAGTACTTC
CASSLVGAGPRHEQYF
>.|.|TRBJ1-4|TRBV11-1
TGTGCCAGCAGCTCCACCACAGGGACCGCACTCCAAGCTACTAATGAAAAACTGTTTTTT
CASSSTTGTALQATNEKLFF
>TRBD1|once|TRBJ1-1|TRBV4-1
TGCGCCAGCAGCCAAACCCACAGGGGGCGAGCTTTCTTT
CASSQTHRGRAFF
>.|few|TRBJ2-7|TRBV6-2/TRBV6-3
TGTGCCAGCAGCCCCCGGCGGGAGCAGTACTTC
CASSPRREQYF
>TRBD1|few|TRBJ2-3|TRBV7-9
TGTGCCAGCAGCCCACACCAGGGGGCCCGTTGGGCAGATACGCAGTATTTT
CASSPHQGARWADTQYF
>.|.|TRBJ2-5|TRBV20-1
TGCAGTGCTAGATCCTTAAGGGAGACCCAGTACTTC
CSARSLRETQYF
>.|many|TRBJ1-1|TRBV5-1
TGCGCCAGCAGCTTGGAGAGAGGGCGGGACACTGAAGCTTTCTTT
CASSLERGRDTEAFF
>TRBD1|few|TRBJ2-7|TRBV5-5
TGTGCCAGCAGCGGAACCGGGACAGTTCGTGCCTACGAGCAGTACTTC
CASSGTGTVRAYEQYF
>TRBD2|.|TRBJ2-5|TRBV4-1
TGCGCCAGCAGCCGAACACTAGCGGGGGGCGGTGAGACCCAGTACTTC
CASSRTLAGGGETQYF
>TRBD1|.|TRBJ1-1|TRBV29-1
TGCAGCGTTCAGGGGGCGTTAGCTTTCTTT
CSVQGALAFF
>.|few|TRBJ2-1|TRBV27
TGTGCCAGTTCTCTAGCGATAGGCCCCTACAATGAGCAGTTCTTC
CASSLAIGPYNEQFF
>TRBD1|few|TRBJ2-1|TRBV5-5
TGTGCCAGCAGCACCCAAACCGGGACAGGGGTGTACAATGAGCAGTTCTTC
CASSTQTGTGVYNEQFF
>TRBD1|.|TRBJ1-4|TRBV12-3/TRBV12-4
TGTGCCAGCAGTGGACAGGGAAGGGGGAATAATGAAAAACTGTTTTTT
CASSGQGRGNNEKLFF
>.|.|TRBJ2-1|TRBV12-3/TRBV12-4
TGTGCCAGCAGCAGTTTAGGGCACCCCAGGGTGAATGAGCAGTTCTTC
CASSSLGHPRVNEQFF
>.|.|TRBJ2-3|TRBV4-1
TGCGCCAGCAGCCAAGTAATCGGTCGGCAGTACACAGATACGCAGTATTTT
CASSQVIGRQYTDTQYF
>.|.|TRBJ2-7|TRBV7-8
TGTGCCAGCAGCTTAGTAGGGGCGATCTCCTACGAGCAGTACTTC
CASSLVGAISYEQYF
>TRBD2|few|TRBJ2-3|TRBV11-2
TGTGCCAGCAGCCTAATGGGGACTAGCGGGTCCAGCACAGATACGCAGTATTTT
CASSLMGTSGSSTDTQYF
>TRBD2|.|TRBJ2-7|TRBV9
TGTGCCAGCAGCGTGAACAGCGGGGGGCCCGGAGAGCAGTACTTC
CASSVNSGGPGEQYF
>.|.|TRBJ2-3|TRBV7-2
TGTGCCAGCAGCTTATTGGGGACGGTGCCGCCAGATACGCAGTATTTT
CASSLLGTVPPDTQYF